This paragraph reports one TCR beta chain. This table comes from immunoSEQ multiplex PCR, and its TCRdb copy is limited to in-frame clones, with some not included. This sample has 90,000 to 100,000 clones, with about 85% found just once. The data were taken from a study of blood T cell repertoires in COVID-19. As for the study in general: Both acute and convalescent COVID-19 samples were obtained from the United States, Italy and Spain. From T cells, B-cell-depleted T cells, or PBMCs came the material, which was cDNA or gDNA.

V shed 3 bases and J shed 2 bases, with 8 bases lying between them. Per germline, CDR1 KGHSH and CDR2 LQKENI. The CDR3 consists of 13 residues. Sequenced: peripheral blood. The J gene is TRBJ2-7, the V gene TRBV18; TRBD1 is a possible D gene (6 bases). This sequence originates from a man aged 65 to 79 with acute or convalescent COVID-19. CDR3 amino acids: CASSPGQTYEQYV. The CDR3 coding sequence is TGTGCCAGCTCACCCGGACAGACCTACGAGCAGTACGTC.